A single sample is the source of the 27 T cell receptor beta chains below, sequenced in a study of T cells after yellow fever vaccination. Via MiXCR, TCRdb re-called the 5' RACE reads, giving one row per CDR3 protein. The profile shows 95,000 to 150,000 distinct CDR3 sequences, roughly 15% of them singletons. The starting material was CD8+ T cells sorted from PBMCs, obtained 5 days after the yellow fever booster vaccination. The source is a young man who received the YFV17D yellow fever vaccine.

The chain couples TRBV4-1 to TRBJ2-7, with D unresolved. CDR1 MGHRA and CDR2 YSYEKL come from the germline V gene. This CDR3 has 13 amino acids. V was cut by 0 bases and J by 6 bases, with 9 bases left in between. The CDR3: CASSQDRIREQYF. CDR3 nucleotide sequence: TGCGCCAGCAGCCAAGACCGCATACGCGAGCAGTACTTC.

The chain is built from TRBV20-1 and TRBJ1-6; maybe TRBD1 (6 bases). The CDR3 runs 15 residues. CDR1 is DFQATT and CDR2 is SNEGSKA in the germline V gene (reference sequence). The V gene lost 6 bases and the J gene lost 10 bases, with 22 bases spanning the gap. CDR3 DNA sequence: TGCAGTGCCGACCCTCCGGGACACCGAGTATCACCCCTCCACTTT. Protein sequence: CSADPPGHRVSPLHF.

This rearrangement joins TRBV7-8 to TRBJ2-2, with TRBD2 matching over 11 bases. CDR1 is SGHVS and CDR2 is FQNEAQ in the germline V gene. The CDR3 runs 17 residues. Losses at the gene ends were 6 bases for V and 0 bases for J; bases not matched to a gene: 6. The CDR3 is CASRQTSGDANTGELFF. CDR3 sequence (DNA): TGTGCCAGCAGGCAGACTAGCGGGGACGCGAACACCGGGGAGCTGTTTTTT.

This clonotype was detected a few times. The chain couples TRBV4-1 to TRBJ2-1, with a possible D match to TRBD2 (7 bases). The germline CDR1 and CDR2 sequences are MGHRA and YSYEKL. Trimming pared 6 bases from V and 6 bases from J, leaving 15 bases between. CDR3 length: 14 residues. The CDR3, as DNA: TGCGCCAGCAGGCTTGGGGGGGGCCCCAATGAGCAGTTCTTC. Translating gives CASRLGGGPNEQFF.

This clonotype was picked up a small number of times. The rearrangement links TRBV29-1 to TRBJ2-7; D is perhaps TRBD2 (5 bases). CDR3 length: 14 amino acids. Trimming stripped 0 bases from V and 3 bases from J, with 12 bases between. Germline lookup yields CDR1 SQVTM and CDR2 ANQGSEA. This CDR3 reads CSVEDPRVGYEQYF. CDR3 DNA: TGCAGCGTTGAAGATCCGAGGGTAGGCTACGAGCAGTACTTC.

This clonotype has only a few counts. The chain couples TRBV4-1 to TRBJ1-1; D is ambiguous. V lost 3 bases to trimming and J lost 1 base, with 9 bases between them. The CDR3 runs to 14 residues. Germline CDR1 MGHRA, CDR2 YSYEKL. CDR3 in DNA: TGCGCCAGCAGCCAGATTGACGGGAACACTGAAGCTTTCTTT. Amino acids: CASSQIDGNTEAFF.

DNA of the CDR3: TGTGCCAGCAGCAGAGACAGAACTAGCGGGGGTTTGAAGACCCAGTACTTC. This codes for CASSRDRTSGGLKTQYF. This rearrangement joins TRBV28 to TRBJ2-5, with 11 bases lining up with TRBD2. The germline V gene has CDR1 MDHEN and CDR2 SYDVKM. V gave up 6 bases and J gave up 6 bases; unmatched junction bases: 15. The CDR3 covers 17 residues.

This chain uses TRBV12-3 or TRBV12-4 with TRBJ2-3; weak D call: TRBD2 (5 bases). This CDR3 is 14 amino acids long. Between the trimmed V and J ends, which lost 3 bases and 1 base, there was a span of 8 bases. CDR3 in DNA: TGTGCCAGCAGTTTCCGGGGAGGCACAGATACGCAGTATTTT. As protein: CASSFRGGTDTQYF.

The rearrangement uses TRBV4-1 and TRBJ2-7; D is uncertain. Trimming stripped 4 bases from V and 2 bases from J, with 12 bases between. The CDR3 spans 14 residues. The germline V gene encodes CDR1 MGHRA and CDR2 YSYEKL. The chain's CDR3 is CASSRVGPAYEQYF. The DNA of the CDR3 is TGCGCCAGCAGCCGAGTCGGTCCTGCCTACGAGCAGTACTTC.

This clonotype was recorded only once. This chain connects TRBV6-1 to TRBJ1-4, with 7 nucleotides matching TRBD1. V lost 6 bases to trimming and J lost 3 bases; unmatched junction nucleotides: 10. Germline values: CDR1 MNHNS, CDR2 SASEGT. The length of the CDR3 is 16 residues. The CDR3 sequence is CASRLTGKPPNEKLFF. Written as DNA, the CDR3 is TGTGCCAGCAGGCTGACAGGGAAGCCTCCTAATGAAAAACTGTTTTTT.

The genes are TRBV6-1 and TRBJ2-2; a possible D gene is TRBD1 (5 bases). From germline, CDR1 is MNHNS and CDR2 SASEGT. Deletions cut 7 bases from V and 1 base from J, with 7 bases between. This CDR3 comprises 13 residues. The CDR3, as DNA: TGTGCCAGCATCAGGGTGAACACCGGGGAGCTGTTTTTT. Amino acid sequence: CASIRVNTGELFF.

This clonotype was picked up a small number of times. The gene calls are TRBV29-1 and TRBJ1-1; D not certain. Germline V gene lookup returns CDR1 SQVTM and CDR2 ANQGSEA. The CDR3 has 12 amino acids. Trimming removed 7 bases at V and 4 bases at J, with 13 bases between. The CDR3 sequence is CSALRGSTEAFF. The DNA for the CDR3 is TGCAGCGCCCTACGGGGAAGCACTGAAGCTTTCTTT.

The V call is TRBV6-1, the J call TRBJ2-5; D possibly corresponds to TRBD1 (6 bases). The CDR3 is 12 residues long. The V end was cut by 2 bases, the J end by 11 bases, with 12 bases between. Germline-derived CDR1 and CDR2 are MNHNS and SASEGT. This CDR3 is CASSELGADQYF. CDR3 coding DNA: TGTGCCAGCAGTGAACTGGGGGCGGATCAGTACTTC.

This clonotype turned up a few times. CDR3 DNA sequence: TGCAGTGCTGTCCTTCCGTGGGGCTACACCTTC. Translating it yields CSAVLPWGYTF. This chain joins TRBV20-1 and TRBJ1-2; D is undetermined. Looked up from germline, CDR1 is DFQATT and CDR2 is SNEGSKA (reference sequence). V was pared by 5 bases and J by 8 bases, with 12 bases between. The CDR3 is 11 residues long.

In this sample, this clonotype turned up many times. This chain uses TRBV10-2 with TRBJ1-5, with TRBD1 as a possible D gene (5 bases). The V end was cut by 3 bases, the J end by 6 bases, with 9 bases between. Per the germline V gene, CDR1 is WSHSY and CDR2 is SAAADI. This CDR3 comprises 13 residues. The CDR3 DNA is TGCGCCAGCAGTGAAGGGAGGGGTCAGCCCCAGCATTTT. It yields the protein CASSEGRGQPQHF.

Comments on this clonotype: At one end the junction does not follow the germline gene, possibly because of a read error. This chain joins TRBV7-9 and TRBJ2-7, with TRBD1 matching over 8 bases. CDR3 length: 13 amino acids. In germline, CDR1 is SEHNR, CDR2 FQNEAQ (reference sequence). In DNA form, the CDR3 reads TGTGCCAGCAGCTTAGAACAGGGGCAGGGGGCAAGCTTC. This sequence encodes CASSLEQGQGASF.

This clonotype was found a few times. V gene TRBV4-2 combines with J gene TRBJ2-7; TRBD1 aligns across 10 bases. Unmatched junction bases numbered 5, after V lost 0 bases and J lost 6 bases. Per the germline V gene, CDR1 is LGHNA and CDR2 is YNFKEQ. The CDR3 is made up of 15 amino acids. The CDR3 protein is CASSQEGTGVIEQYF. As DNA, the CDR3 is TGTGCCAGCAGCCAAGAGGGGACAGGGGTTATCGAGCAGTACTTC.

The rearrangement links TRBV7-3 to TRBJ2-2; 7 bases are shared with TRBD2. From germline, CDR1 is SGHTA and CDR2 FQGTGA. This CDR3 comprises 16 residues. Germline trimming cut 1 base from V and 3 bases from J; bases unmatched to any gene: 5. This CDR3 reads CASSLNAGEHTGELFF. Here the CDR3 DNA reads TGTGCCAGCAGCTTAAACGCGGGGGAGCACACCGGGGAGCTGTTTTTT.

V usage is TRBV7-9 and J usage is TRBJ2-1; D not resolved. Trimming removed 8 bases at V and 5 bases at J, with 10 bases between. This CDR3 contains 12 residues. Germline values: CDR1 SEHNR, CDR2 FQNEAQ (reference sequence). CDR3 sequence reads: CASSGPDNEQFF. CDR3 DNA: TGTGCCAGCTCCGGGCCAGACAATGAGCAGTTCTTC.

This clonotype was recorded only once. V and J are TRBV6-2 or TRBV6-3 and TRBJ2-1; D uncertain. Germline values: CDR1 MNHEY, CDR2 SVGEGT. The CDR3 extends over 14 amino acids. Trimming took 0 bases from V and 6 from J, leaving 9 bases between them. CDR3 sequence reads: CASSYSQSGNEQFF. As DNA, the CDR3 is TGTGCCAGCAGTTACTCACAGTCTGGCAATGAGCAGTTCTTC.

This clonotype appeared a few times. V usage is TRBV7-3 and J usage is TRBJ2-3; either TRBD1 or TRBD2 may fit D (5 bases each). This CDR3 spans 16 amino acids. The germline CDR1 and CDR2 sequences are SGHTA and FQGTGA. Trimming cost V 2 bases and J 4 bases, with 16 bases left between them. This CDR3 is CASSLGGPMSSDTQYF. DNA of the CDR3: TGTGCCAGCAGCTTAGGGGGACCCATGTCCTCAGATACGCAGTATTTT.

This clonotype was recorded at least ten times. The chain recombines TRBV5-1 with TRBJ2-1; unclear D gene. Germline CDR1 is SGHRS and CDR2 is YFSETQ. V lost 2 bases and J lost 7, with 7 bases in between. The CDR3 runs to 12 residues. This chain's CDR3 is CASSFSVNEQFF. CDR3 in DNA: TGCGCCAGCAGCTTCTCGGTTAATGAGCAGTTCTTC. Complete variable domain (other parts from reference TRBV5-1 and TRBJ2-1): KAGVTQTPRYLIKTRGQQVTLSCSPISGHRSVSWYQQTPGQGLQFLFEYFSETQRNKGNFPGRFSGRQFSNSRSEMNVSTLELGDSALYLCASSFSVNEQFFGPGTRLTVL.

The chain recombines TRBV6-2 or TRBV6-3 with TRBJ2-1; TRBD2 aligns across 14 bases. Germline V gene data show CDR1 as MNHEY and CDR2 as SVGEGT. This CDR3 has 16 residues. After removal of 0 bases from V and 7 bases from J, the junction contained 2 bases not matched to a gene. The CDR3 DNA follows: TGTGCCAGCAGTTACTCGACTAGCGGGGGGGCAAATGAGCAGTTCTTC. It yields the protein CASSYSTSGGANEQFF.

V usage is TRBV29-1 and J usage is TRBJ1-2; D gene ambiguous. The V and J ends lost 7 bases and 0 bases respectively, with 18 bases between them. CDR1 and CDR2 (germline): SQVTM, ANQGSEA. The CDR3 is 15 residues long. For the CDR3, the DNA is TGCAGCGGGTACGGGAAAACTTCAGCTAACTATGGCTACACCTTC. Residues: CSGYGKTSANYGYTF.

The sample holds a few counts of this clonotype. This chain connects TRBV4-1 to TRBJ2-5; D is possibly TRBD2 (6 bases). Germline V gene sequence: CDR1 MGHRA, CDR2 YSYEKL. CDR3 length equals 13 residues. Trimming stripped 3 bases from V and 6 bases from J, with 11 bases between. The CDR3 DNA follows: TGCGCCAGCAGCCACGTGGGGGGACAGACCCAGTACTTC. Its protein is CASSHVGGQTQYF.

This clonotype was observed a few times. The V gene is TRBV2, the J gene TRBJ2-7, with 7 bases matching TRBD2. The germline gives CDR1 SNHLY, CDR2 FYNNEI. Losses at the gene ends were 7 bases for V and 2 bases for J; bases not matched to a gene: 11. The CDR3 consists of 15 residues. The chain's CDR3 is CASTPRGTMTYEQYF. CDR3 coding DNA: TGTGCCAGCACGCCGCGGGGGACTATGACCTACGAGCAGTACTTC.

This clonotype showed up many times. The chain carries TRBV4-1 and TRBJ2-7; 11 nucleotides agree with TRBD2. Germline V gene lookup returns CDR1 MGHRA and CDR2 YSYEKL. J lost 6 bases, V lost 3 bases, and 1 base had no gene match. CDR3 length equals 13 residues. CDR3 amino acids: CASSQLAGGEQYV. In nucleotides, the CDR3 is TGCGCCAGCAGCCAGCTAGCGGGGGGCGAGCAGTACGTC.